The clone carrying this T cell receptor (beta chain) was recorded a few times. The antigen is unknown. This entry is derived from a study of response to subunit inactivated influenza vaccine. This CDR3 is 13 amino acids long. Germline V gene sequence: CDR1 GTSNPN, CDR2 SVGIG (reference sequence). Trimming shortened V by 5 bases and J by 1 base, and 8 bases separated the two germline ends. TCRdb re-called the RT-PCR reads with MiXCR, one entry per CDR3 protein. This table holds approximately 520,000 distinct CDR3 sequences, 15% to 20% found once. Study-wide points: The study's authors posited that every seasonal influenza vaccination enlists few new T cells.

The receptor's source is a man in his fifties or sixties who received an inactivated influenza vaccine. V and J are TRBV30 and TRBJ1-4; no definite D call. This sample comprised CD4+ T cells sorted from PBMCs, obtained roughly 24 months after vaccination. CDR3 in DNA: TGTGCCTGGGCGAGAGTAACTAATGAAAAACTGTTTTTT. Its translation is CAWARVTNEKLFF.